The source of this T cell receptor (beta chain) is a study of T-cell memory formation after mild COVID-19. Overall study context: Largely, the TCR clusters proved donor specific. Whole-study findings and limits: Chiefly within CM and EM were the contracting CD4+ clones; CD8+ ones were within EMRA. Later expanders leaned CD4+, whereas day 15 to 85 contracting clones were balanced CD4/CD8.

This clonotype came up a few times. Its antigen is not known. After 5'RACE with constant-segment primers, TCR alpha and TCR beta cDNA libraries carrying sample barcodes and UMIs were obtained. One entry per CDR3 protein results from TCRdb running MiXCR on the 5' RACE reads. Of about 420,000 distinct CDR3 sequences in the sample, less than 25% were seen once. The CDR3 extends over 12 amino acids. The V and J ends lost 6 bases and 4 bases, in that order; junction bases with no gene match: 5. Germline V gene data show CDR1 as SQVTM and CDR2 as ANQGSEA. The TCR was taken from an adult woman who had mild COVID-19 (a few samples of this study predate the infection). Cell type and time point are not known. V usage is TRBV29-1 and J usage is TRBJ1-2; 7 nucleotides agree with TRBD1. Sequencing was done on a sample of PBMCs or a T cell subset sorted from them (not recorded which). The CDR3 nucleotides read TGCAGCGTGCGGGACAGCAGCTATGGCTACACCTTC. Encoded protein: CSVRDSSYGYTF. Drawing the rest from reference TRBV29-1 and TRBJ1-2, the complete variable domain is SAVISQKPSRDICQRGTSLTIQCQVDSQVTMMFWYRQQPGQSLTLIATANQGSEATYESGFVIDKFPISRPNLTFSTLTVSNMSPEDSSIYLCSVRDSSYGYTFGSGTRLTVV.